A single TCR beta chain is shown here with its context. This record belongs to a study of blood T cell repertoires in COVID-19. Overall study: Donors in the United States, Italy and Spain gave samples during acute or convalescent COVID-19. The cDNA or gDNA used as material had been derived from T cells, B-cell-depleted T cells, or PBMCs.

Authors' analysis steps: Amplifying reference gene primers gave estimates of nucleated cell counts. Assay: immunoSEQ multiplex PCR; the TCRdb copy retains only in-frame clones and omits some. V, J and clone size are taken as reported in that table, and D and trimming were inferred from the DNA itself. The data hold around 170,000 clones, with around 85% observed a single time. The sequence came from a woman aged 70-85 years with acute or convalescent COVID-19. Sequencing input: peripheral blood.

CDR3 nucleotides: TGTGCCAGCAGTTTCGGTGACGCGGCCGGCAATCAGCCCCAGCATTTT. The encoded protein is CASSFGDAAGNQPQHF. The chain recombines TRBV28 with TRBJ1-5, with D hard to call. Germline CDR1 MDHEN, CDR2 SYDVKM. V lost 3 bases and J lost 2, with 14 bases in between. The CDR3 is 16 amino acids.